The clone carrying this T cell receptor beta chain turned up a few times. Its antigen is currently unknown. J lost 1 base, V lost 5 bases, and 4 bases had no gene match. This CDR3 comprises 15 residues. The germline CDR1 and CDR2 sequences are SGHTA and FQGNSA. The isolated RNA, all of it, was reverse transcribed, so expressed TCRB transcripts were what got sequenced. Some clones are missing from TCRdb's copy, which holds only in-frame ones; the method was immunoSEQ multiplex PCR. The sample has roughly 160,000 clones; around 8.6% are singletons. The data stem from a study of beta chain features in type 1 diabetes. General study points: Shortening of TCRB CDR3s, moderate but significant, appeared in all four CD4+ subsets of Type 1 diabetes patients. Since sequencing was performed on cDNA, cells with high TCR expression could be over-represented.

The genes are TRBV7-2 and TRBJ2-3; 9 positions agree with TRBD2. This clonotype was sampled from a woman younger than 35 with type 1 diabetes. The source material was central memory CD4+ T cells from blood. The CDR3 loop reads CASSAASGGTDTQYF. CDR3 in DNA: TGTGCCAGCAGCGCCGCTAGCGGGGGCACAGATACGCAGTATTTT.